These 14 T cell receptor beta chains originate from one sample sequenced in a study of tumor-infiltrating lymphocytes in primary liver carcinoma. The investigators made TCR beta cDNA from 500 ng total RNA, using a constant-region primer. ARM-PCR was slightly modified, and three nested multiplex PCR rounds with it gave rise to the TCR beta libraries. Both of the initial two PCR rounds ran for about 11 cycles and employed TRBV1-TRBV30 forward primers alongside a C-beta reverse primer. TCRdb re-analysed the multiplex PCR reads in MiXCR, keeping a single row per CDR3 protein. The table has nearly 45,000 distinct CDR3 sequences, around 70% seen once. The tissue used was unsorted bulk material of about 19-34 mg. RNA and DNA were co-extracted from it with the AllPrep DNA/RNA mini kit. Sequenced material: liver tumor tissue from sampling region 2. Specified subset: tumor region T2, inferior pole. The receptors come from a middle-aged man with primary liver carcinoma and hepatitis B virus infection.

V usage is TRBV24-1 and J usage is TRBJ2-7, with D hard to call. Germline CDR1 reads KGHDR; CDR2 reads SFDVKD. V was shortened by 7 bases and J by 10 bases, with 19 bases between the two germline ends. The CDR3 totals 13 residues. CDR3 loop: CATSNAASYDQYF. The CDR3 nucleotides read TGTGCCACCAGCAACGCGGCCTCCTATGATCAGTACTTC.

The table lists this clonotype with a count of one. A read error may account for a junction end that differs from germline. V usage is TRBV5-4 and J usage is TRBJ2-5, with D tentatively TRBD1 (6 bases). This CDR3 comprises 14 residues. Germline CDR1 SGHNT, CDR2 YYREEE (reference sequence). The CDR3 sequence: CVSSPSQGQETQYF. The CDR3 bases are TGTGTCAGCAGCCCTAGCCAAGGACAGGAGACCCAGTACTTC.

With regard to this clonotype: As the CDR3 is not closed by the conserved phenylalanine or tryptophan, this likely results from a read error. The rearrangement links TRBV9 to TRBJ2-2; D unresolved. From germline, CDR1 is SGDLS and CDR2 YYNGEE. Trimming removed 1 base from V and 6 bases from J, with 7 bases in between. This CDR3 spans 13 amino acids. CDR3 loop: CASSVMSSGELFV. DNA for the CDR3: TGTGCCAGCAGCGTAATGAGTTCCGGGGAGCTGTTTGTT.

As concerns this clonotype: One end of the junction varies from germline; a read error may be responsible. V gene TRBV7-9 combines with J gene TRBJ2-1, with unresolved D. This CDR3 spans 15 amino acids. Germline values: CDR1 SEHNR, CDR2 FQNEAQ (reference sequence). The CDR3, as DNA: TGTGCCAGCAGTGTCAGTTTATCAGAAAACAATGAGCAGTTATTC. Amino acids: CASSVSLSENNEQLF.

About this clonotype: Relative to the germline gene, one junction end is altered; a read error may explain this. The V call is TRBV29-1, the J call TRBJ2-1; 10 bases are shared with TRBD1. The CDR3 has 14 amino acids. The germline V gene encodes CDR1 SQVTM and CDR2 ANQGSEA. The CDR3 sequence is CNVDGTGVSIEHFF. CDR3 DNA: TGCAACGTCGACGGGACAGGGGTGAGCATTGAGCATTTCTTC.

In regard to this clonotype: The junction departs from germline at one end; a sequencing error may be responsible. The V call is TRBV30, the J call TRBJ2-2; 11 nucleotides line up with TRBD2. CDR3 length equals 15 residues. Germline-derived CDR1 and CDR2 are GTSNPN and SVGIG (reference sequence). The CDR3 here is CAGNWLAGGTGGLFF. The CDR3 DNA reads as TGTGCCGGGAATTGGCTAGCGGGAGGCACCGGGGGGCTGTTTTTT. Variable domain in full (rest from reference TRBV30 and TRBJ2-2): SQTIHQWPATLVQPVGSPLSLECTVEGTSNPNLYWYRQAAGRGLQLLFYSVGIGQISSEVPQNLSASRPQDRQFILSSKKLLLSDSGFYLCAGNWLAGGTGGLFFGEGSRLTVL.

This clonotype appeared once. One end of the junction is discordant with germline, which a read error may explain. The chain has TRBV6-6 and TRBJ2-1; possible D gene TRBD2, 6 bases. There are 15 residues in the CDR3. From germline, CDR1 is MNHNY and CDR2 SVGAGI (reference sequence). CDR3 DNA sequence: TGTGTCAGCAGTTACTCTGAAGAGACGGGAGATGAGCAGTTATTC. This translates into CVSSYSEETGDEQLF.

As for this clonotype: One end of the junction is discordant with germline, which a read error may explain. The V call is TRBV6-2 or TRBV6-3, the J call TRBJ2-7; D may be TRBD1 (7 bases). The CDR3 spans 15 residues. The V gene's germline CDR1 is MNHEY and CDR2 SVGEGT. The CDR3 DNA is TGTGTCAGCTGGGAAGGGGGCGGGACATCCTACGAGCAGTACTTC. Protein: CVSWEGGGTSYEQYF.

Points on this clonotype: The junction shows a germline mismatch at one end, possibly a read error. The rearrangement joins TRBV5-4 to TRBJ2-7; possible D gene TRBD2, 5 bases. The CDR3 sequence is 15 residues long. CDR1 and CDR2 from the germline V gene are SGHNT and YYREEE (reference sequence). CDR3 region: CASSSKEGFSYEQYF. The CDR3 DNA sequence: TGTGCCAGTAGCTCCAAAGAGGGATTCTCCTACGAGCAGTACTTC.

As to this clonotype: A junction end diverges from the germline sequence, so it may reflect a read error. The rearrangement joins TRBV6-5 to TRBJ2-5, with a weak D call TRBD1 (6 bases). The CDR3 contains 13 residues. Per the germline V gene, CDR1 is MNHEY and CDR2 is SVGAGI. CDR3 nucleotides: TGTGCCAGCAGTTACCAGGGGACGGAGACCCTGTACTTC. Translated, it gives CASSYQGTETLYF.

On this clonotype itself: Relative to the germline gene, one junction end is altered; a read error may explain this. The chain is built from TRBV29-1 and TRBJ1-1, with D possibly being TRBD1 (5 bases). The CDR3 sequence is 13 residues long. CDR1 and CDR2 (germline): SQVTM, ANQGSEA. The CDR3 region has the DNA TGCAACGAGACGGGACGGGTGAACACTGAATCTTTCTTT. Protein: CNETGRVNTESFF.

Concerning this clonotype itself: A much larger clone differs from this one at a single base, so this may be a read error. This chain joins TRBV5-4 and TRBJ2-1; D may correspond to TRBD1 or TRBD2 (5 bases each). The CDR3 has 16 amino acids. V gave up 3 bases and J gave up 10 bases, with 23 bases separating them. The germline gives CDR1 SGHNT, CDR2 YYREEE (reference sequence). The chain's CDR3 is CASSSTAASSYREQFF. The DNA of the CDR3 is TGTGCCAGCAGCTCCACTGCGGCTAGCTCCTACAGGGAGCAGTTCTTC.

On this clonotype: At one end the junction does not follow the germline gene, possibly because of a read error. The chain has TRBV5-1 and TRBJ2-5; possibly TRBD1 for D (6 bases). The CDR3 extends over 14 amino acids. Germline values: CDR1 SGHRS, CDR2 YFSETQ. Written as DNA, the CDR3 is TGCGCCAGCAGCTCCGCAGGGGTAGGAGAGACACAGTGCTTC. It is translated as CASSSAGVGETQCF. Complete variable domain (other parts from reference TRBV5-1 and TRBJ2-5): KAGVTQTPRYLIKTRGQQVTLSCSPISGHRSVSWYQQTPGQGLQFLFEYFSETQRNKGNFPGRFSGRQFSNSRSEMNVSTLELGDSALYLCASSSAGVGETQCFGPGTRLLVL.

About this clonotype itself: This may arise from a read error, as a much more abundant clone is one base away. The chain uses TRBV2 and TRBJ1-2; D unclear. The CDR3 is 13 amino acids. Germline V gives CDR1 SNHLY, CDR2 FYNNEI. The CDR3 loop is CANSDVRIPGYTF. As DNA, the CDR3 is TGTGCCAACAGTGATGTTAGGATTCCGGGCTACACCTTC.